Listed here is a single T cell receptor beta chain. Antigen: not known. Only in-frame clones appear in the TCRdb table, and some are missing; sequencing was by immunoSEQ multiplex PCR. The sample shows about 120,000 clones, about 89% of them seen only once. This entry belongs to a study of T cell responses to AZD1222 COVID-19 vaccine. Points from the study as a whole: Once two AZD1222 doses were given, Spike-specific TCR breadth and depth went up.

The specimen comprised peripheral blood, sampled on day 0 of AZD1222 vaccination. The sequence came from an adult in good health.

The CDR3 bases are TGTGCCATCAGCCCCAGGGGCTCCTACGAGCAGTACTTC. Amino acid sequence: CAISPRGSYEQYF. This chain links TRBV10-3 with TRBJ2-7; D is possibly TRBD1 (6 bases). Trimming pared 6 bases from V and 0 bases from J, leaving 9 bases between. The length of the CDR3 is 13 residues. In germline, CDR1 is ENHRY, CDR2 SYGVKD.